One and the same sample provided the 7 T cell receptor beta chains below, sequenced in a study of CD8+ T cells in alopecia areata. The sequencing template was cDNA reverse transcribed from extracted RNA. Repertoires were generated with immunoSEQ multiplex PCR, while TCRdb's copy carries only in-frame clones and drops some. The data contain roughly 150,000 clones, about three fifths of them singletons. The sample comprised CD4+ T cells sorted from blood. Receptor source: a human donor in good health.

The V call is TRBV12-5, the J call TRBJ2-7, with a possible D match to TRBD2 (5 bases). The CDR3 contains 12 residues. V was shortened by 1 base and J by 10 bases, with 11 bases between the two germline ends. Looked up from germline, CDR1 is LGHNT and CDR2 is FRNRAP. Here the CDR3 DNA reads TGTGCTAGTGGTTTGGAGACTATCCATCAGTACTTC. This gives the protein CASGLETIHQYF. Variable domain in full (rest from reference TRBV12-5 and TRBJ2-7): DARVTQTPRHKVTEMGQEVTMRCQPILGHNTVFWYRQTMMQGLELLAYFRNRAPLDDSGMPKDRFSAEMPDATLATLKIQPSEPRDSAVYFCASGLETIHQYFGPGTRLTVT.

The chain combines TRBV7-9 with TRBJ2-2; D may be TRBD2 (5 bases). V dropped 7 bases and J dropped 6 bases, with 15 bases sitting between them. The CDR3 is 14 residues long. Per germline, CDR1 SEHNR and CDR2 FQNEAQ (reference sequence). This CDR3 reads CASKLRLAAGELFF. In DNA form, the CDR3 reads TGTGCCAGCAAGCTCAGGCTAGCAGCCGGGGAGCTGTTTTTT.

This chain uses TRBV25-1 with TRBJ2-1; the D is unclear. V lost 5 bases and J lost 4, with 12 bases in between. This CDR3 comprises 14 residues. Germline assignment: CDR1 MGHDK and CDR2 SYGVNS. The CDR3 DNA sequence: TGTGCCAGCAGTCTACTTGGATCTTACAATGAGCAGTTCTTC. Amino acids: CASSLLGSYNEQFF.

The J gene is TRBJ2-1, the V gene TRBV7-2; a possible D gene is TRBD2 (5 bases). This CDR3 comprises 16 residues. Germline CDR1 is SGHTA and CDR2 is FQGNSA. V gave up 2 bases and J gave up 4 bases, with 15 bases separating them. CDR3 DNA sequence: TGTGCCAGCAGCTTATACGGACTCCAGAGGTACAATGAGCAGTTCTTC. Translated: CASSLYGLQRYNEQFF.

In its sample, this clone was seen a few times. The genes are TRBV5-1 and TRBJ2-3; D is ambiguous. Trimming shortened V by 0 bases and J by 4 bases, and 9 bases separated the two germline ends. Germline lookup yields CDR1 SGHRS and CDR2 YFSETQ. The CDR3 has 14 amino acids. The CDR3 loop is CASSLAVLADTQYF. The DNA for the CDR3 is TGCGCCAGCAGCTTGGCGGTCCTAGCAGATACGCAGTATTTT.

The genes are TRBV4-2 and TRBJ2-5; TRBD2 agrees at 8 bases. This CDR3 has 16 residues. Germline trimming cut 0 bases from V and 7 bases from J; bases unmatched to any gene: 10. Germline CDR1 LGHNA, CDR2 YNFKEQ. CDR3 nucleotide sequence: TGTGCCAGCAGCCAAGATCAAGCGGGAGTGTATGGGACCCAGTACTTC. This codes for CASSQDQAGVYGTQYF.

The rearrangement joins TRBV14 to TRBJ2-6, with 12 bases identical to TRBD1. The germline V gene encodes CDR1 SGHDN and CDR2 FVKESK. There are 17 residues in the CDR3. V lost 4 bases and J lost 2; bases outside the gene matches: 3. CDR3 loop: CASSPGQGAPGANVLTF. CDR3 bases: TGTGCCAGCAGCCCGGGACAGGGGGCGCCTGGGGCCAACGTCCTGACTTTC.